This T cell receptor (beta chain) was obtained from a study of blood T cell repertoires in COVID-19. Study background: Samples representing acute and convalescent COVID-19 were sourced from the United States, Italy and Spain.

Germline values: CDR1 SGHVS, CDR2 FQNEAQ. The CDR3 is 16 amino acids. V lost 3 bases, J lost 3 bases, and 18 bases lay in between. The repertoire was sequenced with immunoSEQ multiplex PCR; TCRdb's copy has only in-frame clones and lacks some. The sample lists tens of thousands of clones, approximately 90% seen once, with about 9.3% in the top ten. V is TRBV7-8 and J is TRBJ2-7; D perhaps matches TRBD1 (6 bases). The origin of this receptor is a human donor with active COVID-19. The donor label of this sample is uncertain. Sequenced input: peripheral blood. DNA for the CDR3: TGTGCCAGCAGCTTTTCTTCAGGGACACCAAACTACGAGCAGTACTTC. Translation gives CASSFSSGTPNYEQYF.